Listed below are T cell receptor beta chains from one sample, sequenced in a study of blood T cell repertoires in COVID-19. TCRdb keeps only in-frame clones here, not all; method: immunoSEQ multiplex PCR. Counted here are 300,000 to 350,000 clones, 80% to 90% occurring once; the ten biggest clones make up 5% to 6%. The material sequenced was PBMCs or T cells enriched from blood (not recorded which). These receptors originate from a man aged 25 to 40 who had recovered from COVID-19. The CDR3 runs from the conserved cysteine through the conserved F or W. A D gene is named only where the DNA matches it firmly. Some rows mark clone size as missing; the rest say once, few, many or name a class of expanded clone.

clone_size: NA
d_call: NA
cdr3_length: 13
j_call: TRBJ2-5
v_call: TRBV25-1
cdr3_aa: CASSEPGQETQYF
cdr3_nt: TGTGCCAGCAGTGAACCAGGGCAAGAGACCCAGTACTTC

clone_size: NA
d_call: TRBD1
cdr3_length: 14
j_call: TRBJ1-6
v_call: TRBV7-9
cdr3_aa: CASSRQGLNSPLHF
cdr3_nt: TGTGCCAGCAGCAGACAGGGCCTAAATTCACCCCTCCACTTT

clone_size: NA
d_call: NA
cdr3_length: 16
j_call: TRBJ1-3
v_call: TRBV6-1
cdr3_aa: CASSEPGRGSGNTIYF
cdr3_nt: TGTGCCAGCAGTGAACCCGGACGGGGCTCTGGAAACACCATATATTTT

clone_size: NA
d_call: TRBD1
cdr3_length: 13
j_call: TRBJ2-7
v_call: TRBV5-5
cdr3_aa: CASSWDSPYEQYF
cdr3_nt: TGTGCCAGCAGCTGGGACAGCCCCTACGAGCAGTACTTC

clone_size: NA
d_call: NA
cdr3_length: 16
j_call: TRBJ1-5
v_call: TRBV19
cdr3_aa: CASSIGQGIGNQPQHF
cdr3_nt: TGTGCCAGTAGTATTGGGCAGGGGATCGGCAATCAGCCCCAGCATTTT

clone_size: NA
d_call: NA
cdr3_length: 18
j_call: TRBJ1-2
v_call: TRBV9
cdr3_aa: CASSVSTGGPFTNYGYTF
cdr3_nt: TGTGCCAGCAGCGTTAGCACCGGGGGGCCGTTTACTAACTATGGCTACACCTTC

clone_size: once
d_call: NA
cdr3_length: 16
j_call: TRBJ2-1
v_call: TRBV3-1/TRBV3-2
cdr3_aa: CASSHFRRTNDNEQFF
cdr3_nt: TGTGCCAGCAGCCACTTTCGTAGGACTAACGACAATGAGCAGTTCTTC

clone_size: NA
d_call: TRBD1
cdr3_length: 12
j_call: TRBJ2-7
v_call: TRBV5-4
cdr3_aa: CASSRDRDEQYF
cdr3_nt: TGTGCCAGCAGCCGGGACAGGGACGAGCAGTACTTC

clone_size: NA
d_call: TRBD1
cdr3_length: 16
j_call: TRBJ2-2
v_call: TRBV5-1
cdr3_aa: CASSLGRTGESGELFF
cdr3_nt: TGCGCCAGCAGCTTGGGAAGGACAGGGGAATCCGGGGAGCTGTTTTTT

clone_size: NA
d_call: TRBD1
cdr3_length: 15
j_call: TRBJ1-3
v_call: TRBV4-1
cdr3_aa: CASSPDRGFGNTIYF
cdr3_nt: TGCGCCAGCAGCCCGGACAGGGGGTTTGGAAACACCATATATTTT

clone_size: NA
d_call: NA
cdr3_length: 11
j_call: TRBJ2-7
v_call: TRBV20-1
cdr3_aa: CSARVAGTPLF
cdr3_nt: TGCAGTGCTAGGGTTGCGGGGACCCCTCTTTTC

clone_size: NA
d_call: NA
cdr3_length: 15
j_call: TRBJ2-7
v_call: TRBV7-9
cdr3_aa: CATQAQGGTSYEQYF
cdr3_nt: TGTGCCACCCAAGCACAGGGGGGGACCTCCTACGAGCAGTACTTC

clone_size: NA
d_call: TRBD1
cdr3_length: 14
j_call: TRBJ1-2
v_call: TRBV11-2
cdr3_aa: CASSLGQNNYGYTF
cdr3_nt: TGTGCCAGCAGCCTGGGACAGAATAACTATGGCTACACCTTC

clone_size: NA
d_call: TRBD1
cdr3_length: 15
j_call: TRBJ1-2
v_call: TRBV7-9
cdr3_aa: CASSLLGQGAPGYTF
cdr3_nt: TGTGCCAGCAGCTTACTCGGACAGGGGGCGCCGGGCTACACCTTC

clone_size: NA
d_call: TRBD1
cdr3_length: 16
j_call: TRBJ1-1
v_call: TRBV7-9
cdr3_aa: CASSLAPGQGASEAFF
cdr3_nt: TGTGCCAGCAGCTTAGCCCCAGGACAGGGGGCGAGTGAAGCTTTCTTT

clone_size: NA
d_call: TRBD1
cdr3_length: 14
j_call: TRBJ2-1
v_call: TRBV7-3
cdr3_aa: CASSTGTGYNEQFF
cdr3_nt: TGTGCCAGCAGCACCGGGACAGGTTACAATGAGCAGTTCTTC

clone_size: NA
d_call: NA
cdr3_length: 17
j_call: TRBJ2-4
v_call: TRBV21-1
cdr3_aa: CASSKEGQPLAKNIQYF
cdr3_nt: TGTGCCAGCAGCAAAGAGGGACAGCCCCTAGCCAAAAACATTCAGTACTTC

clone_size: NA
d_call: NA
cdr3_length: 14
j_call: TRBJ1-2
v_call: TRBV7-2
cdr3_aa: CASSLSVSNYGYTF
cdr3_nt: TGTGCCAGCAGCTTGAGCGTATCTAACTATGGCTACACCTTC